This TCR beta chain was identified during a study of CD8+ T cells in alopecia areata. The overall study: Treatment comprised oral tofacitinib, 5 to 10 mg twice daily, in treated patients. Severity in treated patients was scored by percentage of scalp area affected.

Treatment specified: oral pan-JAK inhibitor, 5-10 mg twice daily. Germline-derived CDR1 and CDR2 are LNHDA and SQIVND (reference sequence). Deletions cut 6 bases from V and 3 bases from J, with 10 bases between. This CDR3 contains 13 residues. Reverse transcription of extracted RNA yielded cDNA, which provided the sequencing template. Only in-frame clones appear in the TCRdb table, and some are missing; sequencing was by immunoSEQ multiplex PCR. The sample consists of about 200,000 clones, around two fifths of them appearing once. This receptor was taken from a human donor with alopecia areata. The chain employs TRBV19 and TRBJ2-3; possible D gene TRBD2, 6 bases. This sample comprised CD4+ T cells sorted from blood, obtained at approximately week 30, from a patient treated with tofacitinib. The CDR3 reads CASSHRGTDTQYF. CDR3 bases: TGTGCCAGTAGCCACCGGGGGACAGATACGCAGTATTTT. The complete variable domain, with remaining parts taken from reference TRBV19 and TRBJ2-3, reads DGGITQSPKYLFRKEGQNVTLSCEQNLNHDAMYWYRQDPGQGLRLIYYSQIVNDFQKGDIAEGYSVSREKKESFPLTVTSAQKNPTAFYLCASSHRGTDTQYFGPGTRLTVL.